This record concerns one T cell receptor (beta chain) sequence. Its antigen is still unknown. Germline V CDR1 and CDR2: SEHNR, FQNEAQ (reference sequence). CDR3 size: 14 residues. Unmatched junction bases numbered 10, after V lost 3 bases and J lost 11 bases. Repertoires were generated with immunoSEQ multiplex PCR, while TCRdb's copy carries only in-frame clones and drops some. The table includes 50,000 to 55,000 clones, around 89% detected once. This sample is part of a study of OX40 agonist ivuxolimab in advanced cancers. Turning to the study itself: There were three patients with partial responses, one having hepatocellular carcinoma and two cutaneous melanoma.

Broader study findings: More expanded clones were seen, on average, in CD8+ T cells than in CD4+.

Sequenced material: CD4+ or CD8+ T cells sorted from blood, taken in a trial of the OX40 agonist ivuxolimab. The chain joins TRBV7-9 to TRBJ1-2; TRBD1 matches at 9 bases. The sequence was obtained from an adult with an advanced solid tumor such as melanoma, head and neck, liver or kidney cancer. This chain's CDR3 is CASSFAGQGVGYTF. The CDR3 DNA reads as TGTGCCAGCAGCTTTGCGGGACAGGGCGTGGGGTACACCTTC.